A single sample is the source of the 11 T cell receptor beta chains below, sequenced in a study of PD-1 blockade in mismatch repair-deficient tumors. Sequencing used immunoSEQ multiplex PCR; TCRdb keeps in-frame clones, though not all of them. The data contain 90,000 to 120,000 clones, 82% of them seen just once; the ten biggest clones take up around 6.5%. Material: peripheral blood, obtained 35 to 37 weeks after starting pembrolizumab. Every receptor here comes from an adult with mismatch repair-deficient cancer.

The chain joins TRBV5-4 to TRBJ2-1, with 13 bases that match TRBD2. This CDR3 contains 15 residues. Germline V gene data show CDR1 as SGHNT and CDR2 as YYREEE (reference sequence). Trimming cost V 3 bases and J 5 bases; bases outside gene matches: 2. This CDR3 is CASSSGTSGNNEQFF. CDR3 sequence (DNA): TGTGCCAGCAGCTCTGGGACTAGCGGGAACAATGAGCAGTTCTTC.

The CDR3 loop is CASSDSDRRTEAFF. In DNA, the CDR3 is TGTGCCAGCAGTGACTCGGACAGGCGCACTGAAGCTTTCTTT. The J gene is TRBJ1-1, the V gene TRBV6-4, with TRBD1 identical over 7 bases. Germline lookup yields CDR1 MRHNA and CDR2 SNTAGT. After removal of 0 bases from V and 4 bases from J, the junction contained 2 bases not matched to a gene. This CDR3 comprises 14 residues.

This clone was seen a few times. The chain couples TRBV7-8 to TRBJ1-1; the D gene is possibly TRBD1 (5 bases). CDR3 length equals 13 residues. V lost 5 bases, J lost 8 bases, and 15 bases lay in between. Germline loops: CDR1 SGHVS, CDR2 FQNEAQ. CDR3: CASSPPLRDEAFF. CDR3 coding DNA: TGTGCCAGCAGCCCGCCCCTCAGGGACGAAGCTTTCTTT.

The chain recombines TRBV7-2 with TRBJ2-2; TRBD2 matches at 13 bases. The length of the CDR3 is 16 residues. Germline CDR1 reads SGHTA; CDR2 reads FQGNSA. The trim removed 6 bases at V and 6 bases at J, leaving 7 bases unmatched. In DNA form, the CDR3 reads TGTGCCAGCAGGGACGGGACTAGCGGGATGGCCGGGGAGCTGTTTTTT. Its protein product is CASRDGTSGMAGELFF.

V gene TRBV10-3 combines with J gene TRBJ2-3; D is undetermined. This CDR3 comprises 11 residues. Germline CDR1 ENHRY, CDR2 SYGVKD. The V end lost 10 bases, the J end lost 4 bases, and 9 bases lay between the germline ends. In DNA, the CDR3 is TGTGCCACCTCACCGGCAGATACGCAGTATTTT. The encoded protein is CATSPADTQYF.

V usage is TRBV11-2 and J usage is TRBJ2-7; 9 bases match TRBD2. This CDR3 comprises 14 residues. In germline, CDR1 is SGHAT, CDR2 FQNNGV. V lost 5 bases and J lost 4; bases outside the gene matches: 6. In DNA form, the CDR3 reads TGTGCCAGCAGCATATCGGGACTAGCTTACGAGCAGTACTTC. Translated: CASSISGLAYEQYF.

The chain employs TRBV18 and TRBJ2-1, with unresolved D. The V end lost 2 bases, the J end lost 7 bases, and 9 bases lay between the germline ends. Germline assignment: CDR1 KGHSH and CDR2 LQKENI. This CDR3 region has 13 residues. The CDR3 bases are TGTGCCAGCTCACCATTTACCTTGAATGAGCAGTTCTTC. Residues: CASSPFTLNEQFF.

The V and J genes are TRBV6-4 and TRBJ2-1, with 9 positions matching TRBD2. V gave up 3 bases and J gave up 2 bases; unmatched junction bases: 5. CDR1 MRHNA and CDR2 SNTAGT come from the germline V gene. This CDR3 region has 16 residues. The CDR3: CASSEAASGAYNEQFF. CDR3 nucleotides: TGTGCCAGCAGTGAGGCGGCTAGCGGGGCCTACAATGAGCAGTTCTTC.

A single count supports this clone. The V gene is TRBV5-5, the J gene TRBJ2-1, with 9 bases matching TRBD1. This CDR3 spans 15 amino acids. Trimming at V came to 4 bases and at J to 9 bases, leaving 11 bases not matched to a gene. CDR1 is SGHKS and CDR2 is YYEKEE in the germline V gene (reference sequence). CDR3 DNA sequence: TGTGCCAGCAGCGACCCGGGACAGGGTTTCGGTGAGCAGTTCTTC. This sequence encodes CASSDPGQGFGEQFF.

V is TRBV6-6 and J is TRBJ2-1; 11 bases map to TRBD2. Germline loops: CDR1 MNHNY, CDR2 SVGAGI (reference sequence). This CDR3 contains 16 residues. The V gene end was trimmed by 7 bases and the J gene end by 3 bases; junction bases not matched to a gene: 8. The CDR3 nucleotides are TGTGCCAGCACCATCCTAACTAGCGGGAGCTACAATGAGCAGTTCTTC. This translates into CASTILTSGSYNEQFF.

The chain links TRBV7-3 to TRBJ2-3; TRBD2 matches at 9 bases. This CDR3 is built from 15 residues. Germline lookup yields CDR1 SGHTA and CDR2 FQGTGA. V lost 1 base and J lost 6; bases outside the gene matches: 5. Written as DNA, the CDR3 is TGTGCCAGCAGCTTAAGCGGGAGGGAGGGTGATACGCAGTATTTT. Protein product: CASSLSGREGDTQYF.